These 13 T cell receptor beta chains came from one sample sequenced in a study of read filtering for tumor transcriptome and immune sequencing. This library used about 360 ng RNA and molecular barcoded adaptors spanning alpha/delta and beta/gamma chains. Each CDR3 protein gets one entry after TCRdb re-called the reads with MiXCR. The sample has more than 100,000 distinct CDR3 sequences; approximately 13% are singletons. The sequenced material came from a population of CD138-negative cells sorted from bone marrow. All receptors come from a donor at least 40 years old with multiple myeloma.

This clonotype was seen ten or more times. V and J are TRBV28 and TRBJ2-2, with D hard to call. V dropped 3 bases and J dropped 7 bases, with 6 bases sitting between them. Germline-derived CDR1 and CDR2 are MDHEN and SYDVKM. The CDR3 totals 12 residues. In DNA form, the CDR3 reads TGTGCCAGCAGTTTTCTCTTCGGGGAGCTGTTTTTT. It specifies CASSFLFGELFF.

This clonotype has ten or more counts. The rearrangement joins TRBV20-1 to TRBJ2-3; D gene unclear. The V end lost 1 base, the J end lost 1 base, and 21 bases lay between the germline ends. Germline-derived CDR1 and CDR2 are DFQATT and SNEGSKA (reference sequence). This CDR3 region has 18 residues. The chain's CDR3 is CSARGAAKPGLGTDTQYF. In DNA form, the CDR3 reads TGCAGTGCTAGAGGGGCGGCAAAACCAGGTCTGGGCACAGATACGCAGTATTTT.

There are many counts of this clonotype. The chain combines TRBV7-2 with TRBJ1-5; D may be TRBD1 (6 bases). V was cut by 3 bases and J by 3 bases, with 9 bases left in between. Per germline, CDR1 SGHTA and CDR2 FQGNSA. The CDR3 totals 14 residues. CDR3 amino acids: CASSFTGPNQPQHF. The DNA of the CDR3 is TGTGCCAGCAGCTTCACAGGGCCCAATCAGCCCCAGCATTTT.

This clonotype has a count of ten or more. The CDR3 DNA reads TGTGCCAGCAGCGGACTACCCAACTCCTACGAGCAGTACTTC. Amino acid sequence: CASSGLPNSYEQYF. The chain carries TRBV2 and TRBJ2-7; the D gene is possibly TRBD2 (6 bases). The germline V and J ends were trimmed by 6 bases and 0 bases, with 12 bases remaining between them. This CDR3 spans 14 amino acids. From germline, CDR1 is SNHLY and CDR2 FYNNEI.

V gene TRBV12-3 or TRBV12-4 combines with J gene TRBJ2-7; TRBD2 matches 7 bases. This CDR3 spans 13 amino acids. V lost 3 bases, J lost 6 bases, and 5 bases stayed unmatched. The CDR3 sequence: CASSFAGVIEQYF. The CDR3 DNA follows: TGTGCCAGCAGTTTCGCGGGAGTAATCGAGCAGTACTTC.

There are a few counts of this clonotype. This chain links TRBV19 with TRBJ1-1; tentative D call: TRBD1 (6 bases). Germline V gene data show CDR1 as LNHDA and CDR2 as SQIVND (reference sequence). The CDR3 contains 15 residues. Trimming cost V 8 bases and J 2 bases, with 18 bases left between them. The CDR3 coding sequence is TGTGCCAGTTCAATTGGGGGCAGGGCTAACACTGAAGCTTTCTTT. This sequence encodes CASSIGGRANTEAFF. Complete variable domain (other parts from reference TRBV19 and TRBJ1-1): DGGITQSPKYLFRKEGQNVTLSCEQNLNHDAMYWYRQDPGQGLRLIYYSQIVNDFQKGDIAEGYSVSREKKESFPLTVTSAQKNPTAFYLCASSIGGRANTEAFFGQGTRLTVV.

In this sample, this clonotype turned up many times. This rearrangement joins TRBV4-1 to TRBJ2-5; no reliable D call. Trimming cost V 0 bases and J 2 bases, with 13 bases left between them. The CDR3 runs 16 residues. Germline CDR1 and CDR2: MGHRA and YSYEKL. Here the CDR3 reads CASSQDLSQRQETQYF. The CDR3 DNA reads as TGCGCCAGCAGCCAAGATCTTTCACAGCGTCAAGAGACCCAGTACTTC.

This clonotype was observed once. A read error may produce the germline difference seen at one junction end. The rearrangement uses TRBV9 and TRBJ2-5; the match to TRBD2 covers 12 bases. This CDR3 region has 17 residues. From germline, CDR1 is SGDLS and CDR2 YYNGEE. The chain's CDR3 is CASSSGRGLAGQETQYF. DNA of the CDR3: TGCGCCAGCAGCTCGGGCCGAGGACTAGCGGGACAAGAGACCCAGTACTTC.

V is TRBV4-2 and J is TRBJ1-1, with TRBD1 matching over 7 bases. The trim removed 0 bases at V and 5 bases at J, leaving 3 bases unmatched. This CDR3 contains 14 residues. The germline V gene has CDR1 LGHNA and CDR2 YNFKEQ. The CDR3 loop reads CASSQETGYTEAFF. CDR3 DNA sequence: TGTGCCAGCAGCCAAGAGACAGGGTATACTGAAGCTTTCTTT.

This clonotype was counted at least ten times. The chain couples TRBV5-1 to TRBJ2-1; D could derive from TRBD1 or TRBD2 (5 bases each). The germline gives CDR1 SGHRS, CDR2 YFSETQ. The CDR3 has 13 residues. V lost 4 bases, J lost 5 bases, and 10 bases lay in between. DNA for the CDR3: TGCGCCAGCAGCGAGGGGCCTGACAATGAGCAGTTCTTC. Its protein product is CASSEGPDNEQFF.

This clonotype has at least ten counts. This chain connects TRBV7-9 to TRBJ1-1; 7 bases fit TRBD1. This CDR3 has 15 residues. V shed 4 bases and J 1 base; nucleotides not matched to a gene: 6. Germline V gene sequence: CDR1 SEHNR, CDR2 FQNEAQ (reference sequence). CDR3 sequence reads: CASSSGQLKNTEAFF. In nucleotides, the CDR3 is TGTGCCAGCAGCTCGGGACAGCTGAAGAACACTGAAGCTTTCTTT.

This clonotype has a count of ten or more. The chain combines TRBV7-2 with TRBJ2-1, with a possible D match to TRBD2 (6 bases). The germline V and J ends were trimmed by 0 bases and 7 bases, with 7 bases remaining between them. This CDR3 is built from 13 residues. Germline V CDR1 and CDR2: SGHTA, FQGNSA. Written as DNA, the CDR3 is TGTGCCAGCAGCTTAGCGACTAGTAATGAGCAGTTCTTC. Its protein is CASSLATSNEQFF.

Note on this clonotype: A much larger clone lies one base from this, so it may be a read error. The CDR3 region is CAGSLGVGDQPQHF. The CDR3 bases are TGTGCCGGCAGCTTAGGGGTGGGGGATCAGCCCCAGCATTTT. The chain carries TRBV7-8 and TRBJ1-5; possibly TRBD1 for D (5 bases). This CDR3 contains 14 residues. Germline lookup yields CDR1 SGHVS and CDR2 FQNEAQ.